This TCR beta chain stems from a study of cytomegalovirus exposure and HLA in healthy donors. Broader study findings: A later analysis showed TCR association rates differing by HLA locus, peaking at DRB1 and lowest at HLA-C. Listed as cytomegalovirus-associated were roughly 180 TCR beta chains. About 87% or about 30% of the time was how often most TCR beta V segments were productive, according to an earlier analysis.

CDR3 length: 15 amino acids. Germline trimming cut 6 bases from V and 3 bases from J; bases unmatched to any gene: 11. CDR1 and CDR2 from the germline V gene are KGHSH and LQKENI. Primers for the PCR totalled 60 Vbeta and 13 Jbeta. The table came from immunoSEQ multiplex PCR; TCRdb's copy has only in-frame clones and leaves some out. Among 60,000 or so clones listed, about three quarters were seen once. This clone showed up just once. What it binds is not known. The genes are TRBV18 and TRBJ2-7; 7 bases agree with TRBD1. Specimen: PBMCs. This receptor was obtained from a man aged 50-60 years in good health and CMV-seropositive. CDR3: CASSAGQGVLYEQYF. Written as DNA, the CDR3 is TGTGCCAGCTCTGCGGGCCAGGGGGTCCTCTACGAGCAGTACTTC.